A selection of T cell receptor beta chains follows, all from one sample in a study of cytomegalovirus exposure and HLA in healthy donors. The assay was immunoSEQ multiplex PCR, and TCRdb's table has in-frame clones only and misses some. The profile shows 200,000 to 250,000 clones, approximately 84% of them singletons. The sample comprised PBMCs. The receptor set was obtained from a woman aged 35 to 49 in good health and CMV-seronegative. The CDR3 runs from the conserved cysteine through the conserved F or W. Each record gives: clone size, J gene, D gene, V gene, CDR3 DNA, CDR3 protein. The D gene is left open where the match is weak. Clone size is given for some rows only: seen once, a few or many times, or a class if the clone is expanded.

clone_size: once; j_call: TRBJ1-1; d_call: TRBD1; v_call: TRBV12-5; cdr3_nt: TGTGCTAGTGGTACTGGGACAGGGTTATTGAACACTGAAGCTTTCTTT; cdr3_aa: CASGTGTGLLNTEAFF
clone_size: .; j_call: TRBJ1-2; d_call: TRBD1; v_call: TRBV7-2; cdr3_nt: TGTGCCAGCAGCTCCGACAGGGGGCAACGCTACACCTTC; cdr3_aa: CASSSDRGQRYTF
clone_size: .; j_call: TRBJ1-5; d_call: .; v_call: TRBV19; cdr3_nt: TGTGCCAGTAGTATGGGGGGGTGGCAGCCCCAGCATTTT; cdr3_aa: CASSMGGWQPQHF
clone_size: .; j_call: TRBJ2-7; d_call: TRBD1; v_call: TRBV4-3; cdr3_nt: TGCGCCAGCAGCCGCGGTCAGGGGGTGTCCTCCTACGAGCAGTACTTC; cdr3_aa: CASSRGQGVSSYEQYF
clone_size: .; j_call: TRBJ2-7; d_call: TRBD1; v_call: TRBV30; cdr3_nt: TGTGCCTGGACTCCGCCGAGGGACAGAACCTACGAGCAGTACTTC; cdr3_aa: CAWTPPRDRTYEQYF
clone_size: .; j_call: TRBJ1-2; d_call: .; v_call: TRBV10-3; cdr3_nt: TGTGCCCAGAAATCTGGGGAGGGGTATGGCTACACCTTC; cdr3_aa: CAQKSGEGYGYTF
clone_size: .; j_call: TRBJ1-2; d_call: .; v_call: TRBV7-9; cdr3_nt: TGTGCCAGCAGCTTAGCCCCAGGACAGACCGGGTATATGGCTTCTGGCTACACCTTC; cdr3_aa: CASSLAPGQTGYMASGYTF
clone_size: .; j_call: TRBJ2-5; d_call: TRBD2; v_call: TRBV30; cdr3_nt: TGTGCCTGGTCGTCAGCGGGGGGTTCACAAGAGACCCAGTACTTC; cdr3_aa: CAWSSAGGSQETQYF
clone_size: .; j_call: TRBJ2-5; d_call: .; v_call: TRBV30; cdr3_nt: TGTGCCTGGGTTGAGGGGGGGTACCAAGAGACCCAGTACTTC; cdr3_aa: CAWVEGGYQETQYF
clone_size: .; j_call: TRBJ1-2; d_call: .; v_call: TRBV7-2; cdr3_nt: TGTGCCAGCAGCTTCCCAGGGAACTATGGCTACACCTTC; cdr3_aa: CASSFPGNYGYTF
clone_size: .; j_call: TRBJ2-5; d_call: .; v_call: TRBV19; cdr3_nt: TGTGCCAGTAGTATCGTCATGTCGGGGGAGACCCAGTACTTC; cdr3_aa: CASSIVMSGETQYF
clone_size: .; j_call: TRBJ2-7; d_call: TRBD1; v_call: TRBV7-8; cdr3_nt: TGTGCCAGCAGCCCCACAGGGGCCTCCTACGAGCAGTACTTC; cdr3_aa: CASSPTGASYEQYF
clone_size: .; j_call: TRBJ1-1; d_call: .; v_call: TRBV15; cdr3_nt: TGTGCCACCAGCAGAGAATTTCGGGCTTTCTTT; cdr3_aa: CATSREFRAFF
clone_size: once; j_call: TRBJ1-1; d_call: TRBD1; v_call: TRBV6-4; cdr3_nt: TGTGCCAGCAGGGGGGACAGGACGAACACTGAAGCTTTCTTT; cdr3_aa: CASRGDRTNTEAFF
clone_size: .; j_call: TRBJ1-5; d_call: .; v_call: TRBV5-1; cdr3_nt: TGCGCCAGCAGCTTGGAGGCAGGCTATCAGCCCCAGCATTTT; cdr3_aa: CASSLEAGYQPQHF
clone_size: .; j_call: TRBJ1-3; d_call: .; v_call: TRBV6-5; cdr3_nt: TGTGCCAGCAGCCCCGGGCAGAGGGACACCATATATTTT; cdr3_aa: CASSPGQRDTIYF
clone_size: .; j_call: TRBJ2-5; d_call: TRBD1; v_call: TRBV7-8; cdr3_nt: TGTGCCAGCCTTCTGACAGGGTATCAAGAGACCCAGTACTTC; cdr3_aa: CASLLTGYQETQYF
clone_size: few; j_call: TRBJ2-3; d_call: TRBD2; v_call: TRBV9; cdr3_nt: TGTGCCAGCAGCGCCACTAGCGGGGGGAACCCTAATACGCAGTATTTT; cdr3_aa: CASSATSGGNPNTQYF
clone_size: .; j_call: TRBJ1-4; d_call: .; v_call: TRBV18; cdr3_nt: TGTGCCAGTCAAGGGGGAGCTAATGAAAAACTGTTTTTT; cdr3_aa: CASQGGANEKLFF
clone_size: .; j_call: TRBJ1-6; d_call: TRBD1; v_call: TRBV7-2; cdr3_nt: TGTGCCAGCAGCTCCGGGACAGGGTGGAATTCACCCCTCCACTTT; cdr3_aa: CASSSGTGWNSPLHF
clone_size: .; j_call: TRBJ2-7; d_call: TRBD2; v_call: TRBV27; cdr3_nt: TGTGCCAGCAGTGGGTGGACTAGCGGGGGGAACTACGAGCAGTACTTC; cdr3_aa: CASSGWTSGGNYEQYF
clone_size: .; j_call: TRBJ1-1; d_call: TRBD1; v_call: TRBV7-9; cdr3_nt: TGTGCCAGCAGCTTAGGACAGGGTAACACTGAAGCTTTCTTT; cdr3_aa: CASSLGQGNTEAFF
clone_size: .; j_call: TRBJ1-4; d_call: TRBD1; v_call: TRBV4-3; cdr3_nt: TGCGCCAGCAGCCGAGGACAGGTCGAGGATGAAAAACTGTTTTTT; cdr3_aa: CASSRGQVEDEKLFF
clone_size: .; j_call: TRBJ2-1; d_call: TRBD2; v_call: TRBV10-1; cdr3_nt: TGCGCCAGCAGTAATATAGCGGGGGAGCTATACAATGAGCAGTTCTTC; cdr3_aa: CASSNIAGELYNEQFF
clone_size: .; j_call: TRBJ2-7; d_call: .; v_call: TRBV28; cdr3_nt: TGTGCCAGCAGACTTAAGTCCAGGGGCTCCTACGAGCAGTACTTC; cdr3_aa: CASRLKSRGSYEQYF
clone_size: .; j_call: TRBJ1-6; d_call: .; v_call: TRBV2; cdr3_nt: TGTGCCAGCAACAGGGACAATTCACCCCTCCACTTT; cdr3_aa: CASNRDNSPLHF
clone_size: few; j_call: TRBJ1-3; d_call: TRBD1; v_call: TRBV5-1; cdr3_nt: TGCGCCAGCAGCGTCTACGGGACAGGGGCCTCTGGAAACACCATATATTTT; cdr3_aa: CASSVYGTGASGNTIYF
clone_size: .; j_call: TRBJ2-7; d_call: .; v_call: TRBV15; cdr3_nt: TGTGCCACCAGCAGGTCTCGGTACGAGCAGTACTTC; cdr3_aa: CATSRSRYEQYF
clone_size: .; j_call: TRBJ1-1; d_call: TRBD1; v_call: TRBV5-1; cdr3_nt: TGCGCCAGCAGACAGGGGGCACTGAACACTGAAGCTTTCTTT; cdr3_aa: CASRQGALNTEAFF
clone_size: .; j_call: TRBJ2-5; d_call: TRBD2; v_call: TRBV5-1; cdr3_nt: TGCGCCAGCAGTACGGGACTAGCGGGGGGCCCGGAGACCCAGTACTTC; cdr3_aa: CASSTGLAGGPETQYF
clone_size: once; j_call: TRBJ1-2; d_call: .; v_call: TRBV6-1; cdr3_nt: TGTGCCAGCAGTGGGAGACCTCCGGAGGGAAACTATGGCTACACCTTC; cdr3_aa: CASSGRPPEGNYGYTF
clone_size: .; j_call: TRBJ1-2; d_call: TRBD1; v_call: TRBV9; cdr3_nt: TGTGCCAGCAGTGCCGGGACAGGGGGGTTTGGCTACACCTTC; cdr3_aa: CASSAGTGGFGYTF
clone_size: .; j_call: TRBJ1-1; d_call: .; v_call: TRBV10-3; cdr3_nt: TGTGCCATCAGGAGCGGCGGACAGACGACACCTGTGAACACTGAAGCTTTCTTT; cdr3_aa: CAIRSGGQTTPVNTEAFF
clone_size: .; j_call: TRBJ2-4; d_call: TRBD1; v_call: TRBV19; cdr3_nt: TGTGCCAGTACTCAACAGGGGCCCTTCGCCAAAAACATTCAGTACTTC; cdr3_aa: CASTQQGPFAKNIQYF
clone_size: .; j_call: TRBJ1-2; d_call: .; v_call: TRBV6-5; cdr3_nt: TGTGCCAGCAGTTACTTGGGCCCTTTTTATGGCTACACCTTC; cdr3_aa: CASSYLGPFYGYTF
clone_size: .; j_call: TRBJ1-1; d_call: TRBD1; v_call: TRBV7-3; cdr3_nt: TGTGCCAGCAGCCCGACAGGGGAGATAACTGAAGCTTTCTTT; cdr3_aa: CASSPTGEITEAFF
clone_size: few; j_call: TRBJ2-1; d_call: .; v_call: TRBV7-8; cdr3_nt: TGTGCCAGCAGCCCCGGGATCAGGGGTGCTGTCAATGAGCAGTTCTTC; cdr3_aa: CASSPGIRGAVNEQFF
clone_size: .; j_call: TRBJ1-1; d_call: .; v_call: TRBV12-5; cdr3_nt: TGTGCTAGTGGTCCCTCGGTGAACACTGAAGCTTTCTTT; cdr3_aa: CASGPSVNTEAFF
clone_size: once; j_call: TRBJ2-7; d_call: .; v_call: TRBV15; cdr3_nt: TGTGCCACCAGCGCTCGTGGACAGCTCTCCTACGAGCAGTACTTC; cdr3_aa: CATSARGQLSYEQYF
clone_size: .; j_call: TRBJ1-5; d_call: TRBD1; v_call: TRBV7-8; cdr3_nt: TGTGCCAGCAGCTTAGAACAGGGGGCCTTTAGCAATCAGCCCCAGCATTTT; cdr3_aa: CASSLEQGAFSNQPQHF
clone_size: few; j_call: TRBJ2-5; d_call: .; v_call: TRBV6-6; cdr3_nt: TGTGCCAGCCAGCGTGCAGGCCAGGGAGAGACCCAGTACTTC; cdr3_aa: CASQRAGQGETQYF
clone_size: once; j_call: TRBJ1-1; d_call: .; v_call: TRBV2; cdr3_nt: TGTGCCAGCAGTGAGGGCCAAATGAACACTGAAGCTTTCTTT; cdr3_aa: CASSEGQMNTEAFF
clone_size: .; j_call: TRBJ2-3; d_call: TRBD2; v_call: TRBV7-6; cdr3_nt: TGTGCCAGCAGCTTAGGGGTAGCGGGAGGGGGTTTCACAGATACGCAGTATTTT; cdr3_aa: CASSLGVAGGGFTDTQYF
clone_size: .; j_call: TRBJ2-7; d_call: .; v_call: TRBV7-2; cdr3_nt: TGTGCCAGCAGCCAGAGACAGAGCTCCTACGAGCAGTACTTC; cdr3_aa: CASSQRQSSYEQYF
clone_size: .; j_call: TRBJ2-5; d_call: TRBD1; v_call: TRBV7-8; cdr3_nt: TGTGCCAGCAGCGCGGGGCCCGGGACAGGCCAAGAGACCCAGTACTTC; cdr3_aa: CASSAGPGTGQETQYF
clone_size: .; j_call: TRBJ2-1; d_call: TRBD2; v_call: TRBV7-6; cdr3_nt: TGTGCCAGCAGCTCCAGTGGTTATGCGGGGGGGCTCGGGGCGCAGTTCTTC; cdr3_aa: CASSSSGYAGGLGAQFF
clone_size: .; j_call: TRBJ1-2; d_call: .; v_call: TRBV27; cdr3_nt: TGTGCCAGCAGTTCCCTCGAGGGGCGGGGTGGCTACACCTTC; cdr3_aa: CASSSLEGRGGYTF
clone_size: few; j_call: TRBJ2-7; d_call: .; v_call: TRBV30; cdr3_nt: TGTGCCTGGGACCCCGGGACTTTTACCTACGAGCAGTACTTC; cdr3_aa: CAWDPGTFTYEQYF
clone_size: .; j_call: TRBJ2-5; d_call: .; v_call: TRBV11-2; cdr3_nt: TGTGCCAGCAGCTCCGGTCCGAGGGAGACCCAGTACTTC; cdr3_aa: CASSSGPRETQYF
clone_size: .; j_call: TRBJ2-7; d_call: TRBD1; v_call: TRBV4-1; cdr3_nt: TGCGCCAGCAGCCAAGGGGGGACAGGGTCCTACGAGCAGTACTTC; cdr3_aa: CASSQGGTGSYEQYF